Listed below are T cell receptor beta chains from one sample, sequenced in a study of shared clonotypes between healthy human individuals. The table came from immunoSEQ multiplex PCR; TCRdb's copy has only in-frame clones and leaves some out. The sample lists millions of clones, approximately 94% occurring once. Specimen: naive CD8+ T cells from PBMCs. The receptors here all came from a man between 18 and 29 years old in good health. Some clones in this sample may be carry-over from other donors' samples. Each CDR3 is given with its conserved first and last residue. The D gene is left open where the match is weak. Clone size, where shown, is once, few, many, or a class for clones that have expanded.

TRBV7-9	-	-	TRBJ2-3	CVLDSTDTQYF
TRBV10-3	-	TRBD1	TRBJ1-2	CAIANPTGEGYTF
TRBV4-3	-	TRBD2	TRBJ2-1	CASSPRTSGSLRNEQFF
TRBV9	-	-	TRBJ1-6	CASSYSAGGNSPLHF
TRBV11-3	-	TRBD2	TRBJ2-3	CASSGREGIDTQYF
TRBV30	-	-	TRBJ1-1	CAWTAGTAEAFF
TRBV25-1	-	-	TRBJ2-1	CASSDWGLPANEQFF
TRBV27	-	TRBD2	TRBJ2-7	CASSLQSGSYYEQYF
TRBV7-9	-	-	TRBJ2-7	CASSSVGVSWEQYF
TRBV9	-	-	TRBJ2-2	CASSVAGELFF
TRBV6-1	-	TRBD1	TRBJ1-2	CASSGDRDYGYTF
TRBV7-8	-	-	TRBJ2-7	CASSSPGQTYEQYF
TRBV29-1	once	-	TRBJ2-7	CSAVGGISYEQYF
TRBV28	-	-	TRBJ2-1	CASSLRGAPYNEQFF
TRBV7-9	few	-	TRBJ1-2	CASSLEGGYTF
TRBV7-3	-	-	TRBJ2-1	CASSLNGGTSYNEQFF
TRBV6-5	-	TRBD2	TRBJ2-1	CASSYSTSGAYNEQFF
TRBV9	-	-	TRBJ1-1	CASGIGGSTEAFF
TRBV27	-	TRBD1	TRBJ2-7	CASSSALGQGSEQYF
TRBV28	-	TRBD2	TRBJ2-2	CASRSGTSGWGGELFF
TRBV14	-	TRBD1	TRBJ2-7	CASSQDARRGWTYEQYF
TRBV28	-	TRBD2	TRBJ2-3	CASSFPLAGLTDTQYF
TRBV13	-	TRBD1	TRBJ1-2	CATVPGRGYGYTF
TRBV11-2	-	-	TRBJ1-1	CASSMTATLKNTEAFF
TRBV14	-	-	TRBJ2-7	CASSQSPAIYEQYF
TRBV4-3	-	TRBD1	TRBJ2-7	CASSQDTDRDYEQYF
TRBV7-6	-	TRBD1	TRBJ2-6	CASSPPHRGQPSSGANVLTF
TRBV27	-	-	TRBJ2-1	CASSSMPGTFANEQFF
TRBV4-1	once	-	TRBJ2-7	CASSPNRASPPYEQYF
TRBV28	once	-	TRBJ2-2	CASRVWGANTGELFF
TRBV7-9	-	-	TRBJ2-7	CASSSPQVGAYYEQYF
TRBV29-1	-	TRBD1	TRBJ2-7	CSVTSTGARYEQYF